This TCR beta chain appears in the sequencing data of a study of T cells after yellow fever vaccination. The CDR3 runs 13 residues. CDR1 is ENHRY and CDR2 is SYGVKD in the germline V gene. Trimming cost V 3 bases and J 2 bases, with 8 bases left between them. Each CDR3 protein is one row after TCRdb ran MiXCR on the 5' RACE reads. The sample carries about 630,000 distinct CDR3 sequences, 9% to 15% recorded once. This clonotype was observed a handful of times. This receptor was obtained from a man younger than 45 who received the YFV17D yellow fever vaccine. The chain joins TRBV10-3 to TRBJ2-7; unclear D gene. Sequenced here: PBMCs, sampled on the day of the yellow fever booster vaccination. CDR3 sequence: CAISEGAPYEQYF. CDR3 sequence (DNA): TGTGCCATCAGTGAAGGAGCCCCCTACGAGCAGTACTTC.